This T cell receptor beta chain appears in the sequencing data of a study of identical twins. Study outcomes and limitations: Memory repertoires lacked the insertion deficit that abundant cord blood beta clonotypes showed.

Trimming took off 0 bases at V and 2 bases at J, with 11 bases between the two ends. The germline V gene encodes CDR1 SGDLS and CDR2 YYNGEE. The CDR3 contains 16 residues. About this clonotype itself: Its matching antigen is unknown.

One entry per CDR3 protein results from TCRdb running MiXCR on the 5' RACE reads. The repertoire has fewer than 550,000 distinct CDR3 sequences, approximately 14% of them found once; the top ten carry around 0.98%. These data were also reused for a study on yellow fever vaccine responses in identical twins.

The J gene is TRBJ2-2, the V gene TRBV9; D is ambiguous. This clonotype was sampled from a woman aged 18-29 years in good health. Source material: CD4+ T cells sorted from blood. The CDR3 DNA sequence: TGTGCCAGCAGCGTAGGGATGAGTAGAAACACCGGGGAGCTGTTTTTT. Translation: CASSVGMSRNTGELFF.